This TCR beta chain was captured in a study of blood T cell repertoires in COVID-19. Study details: The United States, Italy and Spain supplied acute and convalescent COVID-19 samples. T cells, B-cell-depleted T cells, or PBMCs provided the cDNA or gDNA that served as material.

In the original processing: Using reference gene primer amplification, nucleated cell counts were estimated. The assay was immunoSEQ multiplex PCR, and TCRdb's table has in-frame clones only and misses some. For V, J and clone size, that table is used; D and trimming come from the DNA. The sample yields approximately 150,000 clones, 83% seen once. The clonotype comes from a woman aged 80 or over with acute or convalescent COVID-19. The sequenced material came from peripheral blood.

CDR3 coding DNA: TGTGCCAGCAGTCCTCGGACTAGCGGGGGCACAGATACGCAGTATTTT. Amino acid sequence: CASSPRTSGGTDTQYF. This chain connects TRBV27 to TRBJ2-3; 12 positions match TRBD2. From germline, CDR1 is MNHEY and CDR2 SMNVEV (reference sequence). This CDR3 contains 16 residues. V lost 5 bases and J lost 1; bases outside the gene matches: 4.